The 11 T cell receptor beta chains in this list originate from one sample, sequenced in a study of spatial heterogeneity in lung cancer. Via MiXCR, TCRdb re-called the 5' RACE reads, giving one row per CDR3 protein. The table has 60,000 to 85,000 distinct CDR3 sequences, nearly 9% seen once; the top ten hold approximately 2%. This sample's time point: blood at routine non-recurrence follow-up after resection. Here the sequenced sample was PBMCs, taken at follow-up. These receptor sequences come from a female donor with early-stage non-small cell lung cancer.

This clonotype appeared many times. V usage is TRBV3-1 and J usage is TRBJ1-3; D perhaps matches TRBD1 (5 bases). The CDR3 totals 16 residues. Germline V gene sequence: CDR1 LGHDT, CDR2 YNNKEL (reference sequence). The germline V and J ends were trimmed by 0 bases and 3 bases, with 12 bases remaining between them. CDR3 DNA: TGTGCCAGCAGCCAAGATCCTCCGACAGTTGGAAACACCATATATTTT. This codes for CASSQDPPTVGNTIYF.

About this clonotype itself: A junction end diverges from the germline sequence, so it may reflect a read error. The chain uses TRBV7-9 and TRBJ2-7; D call uncertain. This CDR3 region has 11 residues. Germline V lookup: CDR1 SEHNR, CDR2 FQNEAQ (reference sequence). The CDR3 spells CANSLEAVQYF. For the CDR3, the DNA is TGTGCCAACAGCTTAGAAGCAGTGCAGTACTTC.

The V and J genes are TRBV27 and TRBJ1-5; weak D call: TRBD1 (5 bases). V lost 5 bases, J lost 3 bases, and 17 bases lay in between. The germline gives CDR1 MNHEY, CDR2 SMNVEV (reference sequence). The CDR3 spans 16 residues. CDR3 loop: CASSSMIAGFNQPQHF. The CDR3 nucleotides read TGTGCCAGCAGTAGCATGATTGCAGGGTTCAATCAGCCCCAGCATTTT.

This clonotype was seen repeatedly, ten times or more. CDR3: CASSTGTPLAGEDEQYF. CDR3 in DNA: TGTGCCAGTAGTACCGGGACCCCTCTAGCGGGAGAGGACGAGCAGTACTTC. V is TRBV19 and J is TRBJ2-7, with TRBD2 matching over 10 bases. Germline CDR1 LNHDA, CDR2 SQIVND (reference sequence). The CDR3 runs to 17 residues. V lost 4 bases to trimming and J lost 5 bases; unmatched junction nucleotides: 14.

The chain employs TRBV7-4 and TRBJ1-2, with D unresolved. Germline lookup yields CDR1 SGHVT and CDR2 SQSDAQ. Deletions cut 5 bases from V and 10 bases from J, with 5 bases between. The CDR3 is 9 residues long. The CDR3: CASSRFYTF. CDR3 DNA sequence: TGTGCCAGCAGCCGCTTCTACACCTTC. Complete variable domain (other parts from reference TRBV7-4 and TRBJ1-2): GAGVSQSPRYKVAKRGRDVALRCDSISGHVTLYWYRQTLGQGSEVLTYSQSDAQRDKSGRPSGRFSAERPERSVSTLKIQRTEQGDSAVYLCASSRFYTFGSGTRLTVV.

In this sample, this clonotype turned up many times. The rearrangement joins TRBV20-1 to TRBJ1-1; perhaps TRBD1 as D (6 bases). Germline V gene sequence: CDR1 DFQATT, CDR2 SNEGSKA (reference sequence). The CDR3 has 13 amino acids. The V and J ends lost 5 bases and 6 bases respectively, with 16 bases between them. The CDR3 DNA sequence: TGCAGTGCTCCAACTACAGGGCTGGCTGAAGCTTTCTTT. Encoded protein: CSAPTTGLAEAFF.

Remarks on this clonotype: A much larger clone sits a single nucleotide away, making a read error possible. This chain links TRBV15 with TRBJ1-4; D gene unclear. Germline CDR1 is LNHNV and CDR2 is YYDKDF (reference sequence). Trimming pared 0 bases from V and 5 bases from J, leaving 4 bases between. CDR3 length equals 13 residues. CDR3 in amino acids: CATSRDSNEKLFF. In nucleotides, the CDR3 is TGTGCCACCAGCAGAGATTCAAATGAAAAACTGTTTTTT.

This clonotype was detected many times. The V and J genes are TRBV29-1 and TRBJ2-2, with no clear D. Deletions cut 3 bases from V and 5 bases from J, with 16 bases between. Per the germline V gene, CDR1 is SQVTM and CDR2 is ANQGSEA. The CDR3 length is 15 residues. The DNA of the CDR3 is TGCAGCGTTGACGACCCGAGCCATGGGACCGGGGAGCTGTTTTTT. This encodes CSVDDPSHGTGELFF.

This clonotype has at least ten counts. V is TRBV4-2 and J is TRBJ2-5; D is undetermined. Germline values: CDR1 LGHNA, CDR2 YNFKEQ. The CDR3 has 14 amino acids. V lost 1 base and J 5 bases, leaving 11 bases between the germline ends. The CDR3 DNA follows: TGTGCCAGCAGCCAAGGGACGAGAAAGGAGACCCAGTACTTC. Protein product: CASSQGTRKETQYF.

Many counts were recorded for this clonotype. V usage is TRBV5-1 and J usage is TRBJ1-5; the D is unclear. V gave up 4 bases and J gave up 1 base, with 12 bases separating them. Germline V gene sequence: CDR1 SGHRS, CDR2 YFSETQ. The CDR3 has 15 residues. In nucleotides, the CDR3 is TGCGCCAGCAGCCCCGGGGAAGGGAGCAATCAGCCCCAGCATTTT. Its protein product is CASSPGEGSNQPQHF.

This clonotype appeared many times. This chain joins TRBV7-3 and TRBJ2-3, with D possibly TRBD2 on 6 matching bases. The V end lost 5 bases, the J end lost 5 bases, and 20 bases lay between the germline ends. The CDR3 covers 16 residues. Germline-derived CDR1 and CDR2 are SGHTA and FQGTGA. For the CDR3, the DNA is TGTGCCAGCAGCGCGTCAGCGGGCTTCCCCGGAGATACGCAGTATTTT. This encodes CASSASAGFPGDTQYF. The whole variable domain, remainder taken from reference TRBV7-3 and TRBJ2-3, is GAGVSQTPSNKVTEKGKYVELRCDPISGHTALYWYRQSLGQGPEFLIYFQGTGAADDSGLPNDRFFAVRPEGSVSTLKIQRTERGDSAVYLCASSASAGFPGDTQYFGPGTRLTVL.